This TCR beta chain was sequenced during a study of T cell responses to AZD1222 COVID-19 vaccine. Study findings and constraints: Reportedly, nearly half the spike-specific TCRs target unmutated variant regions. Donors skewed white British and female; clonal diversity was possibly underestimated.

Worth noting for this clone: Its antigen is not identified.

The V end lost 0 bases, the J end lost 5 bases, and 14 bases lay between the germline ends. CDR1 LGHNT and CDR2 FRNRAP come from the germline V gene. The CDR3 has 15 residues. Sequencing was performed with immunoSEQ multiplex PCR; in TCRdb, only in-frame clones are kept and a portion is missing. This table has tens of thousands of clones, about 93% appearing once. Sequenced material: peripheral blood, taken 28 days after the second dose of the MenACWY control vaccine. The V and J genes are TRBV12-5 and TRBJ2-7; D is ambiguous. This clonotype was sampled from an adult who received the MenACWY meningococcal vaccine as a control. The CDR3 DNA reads TGTGCTAGTGGTTTGGTTCTCCCCCTTTTGGACGAGCAGTACTTC. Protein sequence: CASGLVLPLLDEQYF.